A single sample is the source of the 30 T cell receptor beta chains below, sequenced in a study of response to subunit inactivated influenza vaccine. TCRdb used MiXCR to reprocess the RT-PCR reads, holding one entry per CDR3 protein. The repertoire includes 500,000 to 600,000 distinct CDR3 sequences, about 11% of them detected once, and 10% to 13% sits in the top ten. This specimen was PBMCs from blood, taken on the day of vaccination. These receptors were collected from a man aged 50-60 years who received an inactivated influenza vaccine.

Of note for this clonotype: This likely comes from a read error, as the CDR3 has no conserved phenylalanine or tryptophan at its end. The CDR3 loop reads CAISEGQGALRTSGANVLTL. CDR3 sequence (DNA): TGTGCCATCAGTGAGGGACAGGGGGCTTTAAGGACCTCTGGGGCCAACGTCCTGACTTTA. The chain joins TRBV10-3 to TRBJ2-6; 11 bases align to TRBD1. Germline CDR1 ENHRY, CDR2 SYGVKD. This CDR3 has 20 amino acids. J was trimmed by 0 bases and V by 2 bases; bases with no gene match: 9.

This chain connects TRBV12-3 or TRBV12-4 to TRBJ2-1; TRBD2 matches 9 bases. V gave up 5 bases and J gave up 7 bases; unmatched junction bases: 15. The CDR3 length is 17 residues. The CDR3 sequence is CASSATAGTSHQNEQFF. The CDR3 DNA reads as TGTGCCAGCAGTGCGACCGCCGGGACTAGCCACCAGAATGAGCAGTTCTTC.

The chain employs TRBV14 and TRBJ2-1, with 7 positions matching TRBD2. Per the germline V gene, CDR1 is SGHDN and CDR2 is FVKESK. The CDR3 contains 15 residues. Trimming removed 2 bases from V and 5 bases from J; junction bases left unmatched: 6. The CDR3 nucleotides read TGTGCCAGCAGCCAACTACTAGCGAGGAACAATGAGCAGTTCTTC. It yields the protein CASSQLLARNNEQFF. Using reference TRBV14 and TRBJ2-1 for the parts outside the CDR3, the full variable domain is EAGVTQFPSHSVIEKGQTVTLRCDPISGHDNLYWYRRVMGKEIKFLLHFVKESKQDESGMPNNRFLAERTGGTYSTLKVQPAELEDSGVYFCASSQLLARNNEQFFGPGTRLTVL.

This clonotype turned up a few times. V and J are TRBV7-3 and TRBJ2-1; 9 nucleotides align to TRBD2. The CDR3 extends over 15 amino acids. The germline V gene encodes CDR1 SGHTA and CDR2 FQGTGA. V lost 0 bases and J lost 5; bases outside the gene matches: 2. The CDR3 nucleotides are TGTGCCAGCAGCTTAACGCTAGCGGGACACAATGAGCAGTTCTTC. This gives the protein CASSLTLAGHNEQFF.

The table lists this clonotype with many counts. V gene TRBV27 combines with J gene TRBJ2-1, with TRBD1 as a possible D gene (5 bases). V was pared by 5 bases and J by 3 bases, with 17 bases between. The CDR3 totals 16 residues. Per germline, CDR1 MNHEY and CDR2 SMNVEV (reference sequence). CDR3 in amino acids: CASSNIPPGYYNEQFF. The CDR3 DNA follows: TGTGCCAGCAGTAATATCCCTCCAGGGTACTACAATGAGCAGTTCTTC.

This clonotype was seen only a few times. The genes are TRBV7-2 and TRBJ1-5; the D gene is possibly TRBD1 (5 bases). Germline V gives CDR1 SGHTA, CDR2 FQGNSA. The V end was cut by 5 bases, the J end by 15 bases, with 26 bases between. The CDR3 has 15 residues. The CDR3 nucleotides read TGTGCCAGCAGCGAAATGACCCCAGGGTCAGCCCCGGCGCATTTT. The encoded protein is CASSEMTPGSAPAHF.

The chain uses TRBV29-1 and TRBJ2-3; 9 nucleotides agree with TRBD2. CDR3 length equals 17 residues. The J segment lost 2 bases and the V segment lost 0 bases, leaving 9 bases of the junction unmatched. Germline V CDR1 and CDR2: SQVTM, ANQGSEA. The CDR3 reads CSVEDRFSGGPTDTQYF. The CDR3 bases are TGCAGCGTTGAAGACCGGTTTAGCGGGGGACCCACAGATACGCAGTATTTT.

The chain combines TRBV20-1 with TRBJ2-4; TRBD2 matches at 9 bases. Germline CDR1 is DFQATT and CDR2 is SNEGSKA (reference sequence). V was clipped by 0 bases and J by 3 bases; unmatched bases: 3. There are 15 residues in the CDR3. DNA for the CDR3: TGCAGTGCTAGAGACGGTAGCGGGGGCAAAAACATTCAGTACTTC. Amino acids: CSARDGSGGKNIQYF.

Only a few counts were recorded for this clonotype. The CDR3, as DNA: TGTGCCAGCAGTTTTTCTCTGCTGAGACAGAAAACTAATGAAAAACTGTTTTTT. This codes for CASSFSLLRQKTNEKLFF. The chain recombines TRBV28 with TRBJ1-4, with D possibly being TRBD1 (5 bases). The germline V and J ends were trimmed by 3 bases and 1 base, with 18 bases remaining between them. This CDR3 region has 18 residues. The germline V gene has CDR1 MDHEN and CDR2 SYDVKM.

The table lists this clonotype with a few counts. The gene calls are TRBV5-6 and TRBJ1-1; unclear D gene. Germline V gene lookup returns CDR1 SGHDT and CDR2 YYEEEE. The CDR3 totals 13 residues. V was cut by 4 bases and J by 3 bases, with 10 bases left in between. CDR3 DNA sequence: TGTGCCAGCAGCCCGCGTGCGGACACTGAAGCTTTCTTT. This gives the protein CASSPRADTEAFF.

The chain links TRBV3-1 to TRBJ2-7; TRBD1 agrees at 7 bases. V lost 5 bases, J lost 6 bases, and 10 bases stayed unmatched. The CDR3 is made up of 14 amino acids. CDR1 is LGHDT and CDR2 is YNNKEL in the germline V gene (reference sequence). The CDR3 DNA sequence: TGTGCCAGCAGCGAGACAGGGAAGCCTCGCGAGCAGTACTTC. Protein sequence: CASSETGKPREQYF.

V usage is TRBV7-9 and J usage is TRBJ2-3, with 7 bases lining up with TRBD1. Per the germline V gene, CDR1 is SEHNR and CDR2 is FQNEAQ (reference sequence). V trimming: 6 bases; J trimming: 2 bases; junction bases outside the gene matches: 11. The CDR3 totals 16 residues. The chain's CDR3 is CASRDGQVGPTDTQYF. CDR3 nucleotide sequence: TGTGCCAGCAGGGATGGACAGGTGGGCCCCACAGATACGCAGTATTTT.

In DNA, the CDR3 is TGCGCCAGCAGCTTGGTAGGGTCGGTAGCGGGAGGCCAAAGCTCCTACAATGAGCAGTTCTTC. This gives the protein CASSLVGSVAGGQSSYNEQFF. The chain carries TRBV5-1 and TRBJ2-1; 10 nucleotides align to TRBD2. V was pared by 0 bases and J by 0 bases, with 15 bases of the junction left unmatched. The germline gives CDR1 SGHRS, CDR2 YFSETQ. This CDR3 spans 21 amino acids.

The chain links TRBV7-9 to TRBJ2-3, with TRBD2 identical over 11 bases. Germline V gene sequence: CDR1 SEHNR, CDR2 FQNEAQ (reference sequence). The CDR3 is made up of 16 amino acids. After removal of 4 bases from V and 6 bases from J, the junction contained 9 bases not matched to a gene. The CDR3 DNA reads TGTGCCAGCAGCTATACTAGCGGGGGTATTGCGGATACGCAGTATTTT. Translated, it gives CASSYTSGGIADTQYF. The full variable domain, rest sourced from reference TRBV7-9 and TRBJ2-3, is DTGVSQNPRHKITKRGQNVTFRCDPISEHNRLYWYRQTLGQGPEFLTYFQNEAQLEKSRLLSDRFSAERPKGSFSTLEIQRTEQGDSAMYLCASSYTSGGIADTQYFGPGTRLTVL.

The sample holds a few counts of this clonotype. This rearrangement joins TRBV11-2 to TRBJ2-2, with 13 bases lining up with TRBD2. J was trimmed by 4 bases and V by 3 bases; bases with no gene match: 5. Germline loops: CDR1 SGHAT, CDR2 FQNNGV. CDR3 length: 17 amino acids. CDR3 region: CASSFGLAGVLTGELFF. The CDR3 DNA follows: TGTGCCAGCAGCTTCGGACTAGCGGGGGTACTCACCGGGGAGCTGTTTTTT. Looking up the rest from reference TRBV11-2 and TRBJ2-2 gives the full variable domain: EAGVAQSPRYKIIEKRQSVAFWCNPISGHATLYWYQQILGQGPKLLIQFQNNGVVDDSQLPKDRFSAERLKGVDSTLKIQPAKLEDSAVYLCASSFGLAGVLTGELFFGEGSRLTVL.

V usage is TRBV24-1 and J usage is TRBJ2-6; D gene unclear. The germline V gene has CDR1 KGHDR and CDR2 SFDVKD. This CDR3 comprises 14 residues. Trimming removed 5 bases at V and 0 bases at J, with 4 bases between. For the CDR3, the DNA is TGTGCCACCAGTGGGGGCTCTGGGGCCAACGTCCTGACTTTC. Translation: CATSGGSGANVLTF.

V gene TRBV20-1 combines with J gene TRBJ1-5; TRBD1 is a possible D gene (5 bases). This CDR3 comprises 15 residues. V shed 3 bases and J shed 5 bases, with 17 bases lying between them. Looked up from germline, CDR1 is DFQATT and CDR2 is SNEGSKA (reference sequence). CDR3 in amino acids: CSASSYGHADQPQHF. The CDR3 coding sequence is TGCAGTGCTAGTAGCTACGGACACGCCGATCAGCCCCAGCATTTT.

The gene calls are TRBV15 and TRBJ2-7; 10 nucleotides line up with TRBD2. Germline V gives CDR1 LNHNV, CDR2 YYDKDF (reference sequence). V lost 3 bases to trimming and J lost 4 bases; unmatched junction nucleotides: 6. This CDR3 region has 15 residues. The CDR3 DNA sequence: TGTGCCACCAGCAGCCGTCTAGCGGGGGCATACGAGCAGTACTTC. This gives the protein CATSSRLAGAYEQYF. The full variable domain, completed using reference TRBV15 and TRBJ2-7, is DAMVIQNPRYQVTQFGKPVTLSCSQTLNHNVMYWYQQKSSQAPKLLFHYYDKDFNNEADTPDNFQSRRPNTSFCFLDIRSPGLGDTAMYLCATSSRLAGAYEQYFGPGTRLTVT.

This clonotype was counted between two and nine times. CDR3 coding DNA: TGCGCCAGCAGCCGTAGTGGCAGGGACGAGACCCAGTACTTC. It codes for CASSRSGRDETQYF. The chain is built from TRBV4-1 and TRBJ2-5; D is possibly TRBD1 or TRBD2 (5 bases each). Germline V gene sequence: CDR1 MGHRA, CDR2 YSYEKL. The ends were cut back, 4 bases at V and 5 bases at J, with 14 bases in the middle. The CDR3 totals 14 residues.

This clonotype has only a few counts. V and J are TRBV10-3 and TRBJ2-3, with 10 bases lining up with TRBD2. The CDR3 is 16 amino acids. V lost 7 bases to trimming and J lost 0 bases; unmatched junction nucleotides: 7. CDR1 ENHRY and CDR2 SYGVKD come from the germline V gene. CDR3 DNA: TGTGCCATCAAGAGTAGCGGGGGGACTAGCACAGATACGCAGTATTTT. Protein sequence: CAIKSSGGTSTDTQYF.

The V gene is TRBV7-2, the J gene TRBJ2-3; TRBD2 matches 8 bases. CDR3 length: 15 amino acids. Germline V gene sequence: CDR1 SGHTA, CDR2 FQGNSA. Trimming cost V 4 bases and J 1 base; bases outside gene matches: 4. The CDR3 region is CASSSRGGGTDTQYF. For the CDR3, the DNA is TGTGCCAGCAGCTCACGGGGGGGTGGCACAGATACGCAGTATTTT.

This clonotype was detected only a few times. The chain is built from TRBV7-2 and TRBJ2-5, with TRBD2 identical over 14 bases. V dropped 0 bases and J dropped 5; count of bases not matched to a gene: 14. From germline, CDR1 is SGHTA and CDR2 FQGNSA. This CDR3 comprises 20 residues. CDR3 in DNA: TGTGCCAGCAGCTTAGCGCCAATAGGACTAGCGGGGGGAGTAAGGGAGACCCAGTACTTC. It encodes CASSLAPIGLAGGVRETQYF.

This clonotype has a handful of counts. The V and J genes are TRBV25-1 and TRBJ2-3, with 10 bases fitting TRBD1. Trimming took 1 base from V and 5 from J; bases not matched to a gene: 6. This CDR3 spans 16 amino acids. CDR1 and CDR2 (germline): MGHDK, SYGVNS. CDR3 loop: CASSELRTGGQDTQYF. The CDR3 coding sequence is TGTGCCAGCAGTGAATTGAGGACAGGGGGTCAAGATACGCAGTATTTT.

The CDR3 loop is CASSLTMRLAGLQETQYF. The CDR3, as DNA: TGTGCCAGCAGCCTCACGATGAGACTAGCGGGCCTCCAAGAGACCCAGTACTTC. This chain links TRBV11-1 with TRBJ2-5; TRBD2 agrees at 10 bases. The CDR3 consists of 18 residues. The ends lost 5 bases at V and 1 base at J; junction bases unmatched: 13. In germline, CDR1 is SGHAT, CDR2 FQDESV (reference sequence). Supplemented by reference TRBV11-1 and TRBJ2-5, the full variable domain reads EAEVAQSPRYKITEKSQAVAFWCDPISGHATLYWYRQILGQGPELLVQFQDESVVDDSQLPKDRFSAERLKGVDSTLKIQPAELGDSAMYLCASSLTMRLAGLQETQYFGPGTRLLVL.

The rearrangement links TRBV29-1 to TRBJ2-3, with D possibly matching TRBD2 (5 bases). The germline V and J ends were trimmed by 4 bases and 1 base, with 9 bases remaining between them. This CDR3 is built from 13 residues. CDR1 is SQVTM, CDR2 ANQGSEA, per germline. CDR3 protein: CSVGGVRTDTQYF. DNA for the CDR3: TGCAGCGTTGGGGGAGTACGCACAGATACGCAGTATTTT.

V is TRBV6-2 or TRBV6-3 and J is TRBJ2-7; no definite D call. V lost 2 bases and J lost 2, with 10 bases in between. The germline V gene has CDR1 MNHEY and CDR2 SVGEGT. This CDR3 has 14 amino acids. CDR3 bases: TGTGCCAGCAGTTACGACGTTGGGACCTACGAGCAGTACTTC. Translation: CASSYDVGTYEQYF.

This chain joins TRBV11-2 and TRBJ2-7; D may be TRBD1 (6 bases). Trimming cost V 3 bases and J 7 bases, with 13 bases left between them. The CDR3 contains 13 residues. Germline CDR1 and CDR2: SGHAT and FQNNGV. The CDR3 DNA reads as TGTGCCAGCAGCTTCGGAACAGGGTGGGAGCAGTACTTC. It specifies CASSFGTGWEQYF.

This clonotype was detected ten times or more. This chain uses TRBV20-1 with TRBJ2-4, with no clear D. V was pared by 6 bases and J by 4 bases, with 13 bases between. The CDR3 runs 13 residues. Per the germline V gene, CDR1 is DFQATT and CDR2 is SNEGSKA (reference sequence). The chain's CDR3 is CSAGWAPKNIQYF. CDR3 in DNA: TGCAGTGCAGGGTGGGCGCCAAAAAACATTCAGTACTTC.

This clonotype was detected only a few times. The genes are TRBV5-5 and TRBJ1-1; 7 bases map to TRBD1. Germline CDR1 and CDR2: SGHKS and YYEKEE (reference sequence). The CDR3 sequence is 16 residues long. Germline trimming cut 3 bases from V and 0 bases from J; bases unmatched to any gene: 8. CDR3 sequence (DNA): TGTGCCAGCAGCTCAGTACCCAGGGGGGTGAACACTGAAGCTTTCTTT. Encoded protein: CASSSVPRGVNTEAFF.

This clonotype was picked up many times. V is TRBV12-3 or TRBV12-4 and J is TRBJ2-7; D gene uncertain. The CDR3 runs to 15 residues. Trimming removed 3 bases at V and 3 bases at J, with 15 bases between. In DNA form, the CDR3 reads TGTGCCAGCAGTTTCTCGGGCCAGGTCCTCTACGAGCAGTACTTC. As protein: CASSFSGQVLYEQYF.